What follows describes a single TCR beta chain. Its antigen is unknown. The data derive from a study of shared clonotypes between healthy human individuals. The CDR3 covers 15 residues. Trimming took 3 bases from V and 6 from J, leaving 15 bases between them. CDR1 KGHSH and CDR2 LQKENI come from the germline V gene. Notes on the study in general: Generally, naive subsets (rather than memory subsets) showed larger estimated richness. The diversity represented, both genetic and in exposure history, was limited by few donors.

The assay ran at deep level. Sequencing used immunoSEQ multiplex PCR; TCRdb keeps in-frame clones, though not all of them. Counted here are around 95,000 clones, about two thirds occurring once; the ten biggest clones make up 40% to 45%. This TCR was sampled from a man younger than 40 in good health. The rearrangement uses TRBV18 and TRBJ2-1; D assignment may be TRBD1 or TRBD2 (5 bases each). The sample comprised memory CD8+ T cells sorted from blood. Subset of the sample: CD45RO+ cells pooled with CCR7-negative TemRA cells. The CDR3 region is CASSPRFRDGNEQFF. The CDR3 DNA reads TGTGCCAGCTCACCTCGGTTCAGGGACGGCAATGAGCAGTTCTTC.